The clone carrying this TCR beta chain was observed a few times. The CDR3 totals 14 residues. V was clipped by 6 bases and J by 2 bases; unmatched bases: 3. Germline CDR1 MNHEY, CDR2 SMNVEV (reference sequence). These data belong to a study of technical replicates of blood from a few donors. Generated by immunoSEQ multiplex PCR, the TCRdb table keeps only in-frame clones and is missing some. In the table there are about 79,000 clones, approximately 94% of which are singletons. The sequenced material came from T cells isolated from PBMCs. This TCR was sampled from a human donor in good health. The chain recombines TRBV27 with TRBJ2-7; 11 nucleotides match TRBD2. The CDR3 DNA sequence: TGTGCCAGCAGACTAGCGGGAGACCCCTACGAGCAGTACTTC. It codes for CASRLAGDPYEQYF.